The 31 T cell receptor beta chains reported below all come from one sample, sequenced in a study of T cell repertoires in cytomegalovirus infection (dated by TCRdb to about 2019). Taken with the paper, the label for treatment or condition translates to: in vitro stimulation with specific CMV peptide epitopes to enrich CMV-specific T cells. The antigens these receptors bind are not known. Sequencing relied on an Illumina HiSeq 1500. TCRdb trimmed public reads at Q25 via fastp, called clones via MiXCR and kept in-frame beta chains. A single entry per CDR3 protein holds the most common genes and DNA from its merged rows. The sample data list about 920,000 distinct CDR3 sequences, and roughly 30% of these were observed just once. Around 15% of the sample belongs to the ten largest clones. This specimen was cultured CD8+ T cells from PBMCs, taken from culture after CMV antigen stimulation. These receptors were obtained from a human donor in good health (CMV status not recorded). Some clones in this sample may be carry-over from other donors' samples.

On this clonotype itself: Since no conserved phenylalanine or tryptophan closes the CDR3, a read error is the likely cause. The limits of the CDR3 on the DNA are not certain, so only TCRdb's listed CDR3 is given. The V gene is TRBV12-3 or TRBV12-4, the J gene TRBJ1-2; the D call TRBD1 from the table was never checked on the DNA. Counting both end residues, the CDR3 totals 8 amino acids. The CDR3 here is CASSLWAP.

The chain carries TRBV4-1 and TRBJ1-1; unclear D gene. V lost 1 base and J lost 8, with 8 bases in between. This CDR3 spans 12 amino acids. Germline CDR1 is MGHRA and CDR2 is YSYEKL. The CDR3 coding sequence is TGCGCCAGCAGCCAAGGAAAAGGAGAAGCTTTCTTT. Its protein is CASSQGKGEAFF.

J is TRBJ2-5 and V is TRBV7-2; 11 bases are shared with TRBD2. Germline V gene sequence: CDR1 SGHTA, CDR2 FQGNSA. The CDR3 is made up of 17 amino acids. The junction had 8 bases not matched to a gene; V was cut back by 5 bases and J by 0 bases. As DNA, the CDR3 is TGTGCCAGCAGCCACCTGGGACTAGCGGCGTACCAAGAGACCCAGTACTTC. Translated, it gives CASSHLGLAAYQETQYF.

The rearrangement uses TRBV29-1 and TRBJ1-5, with D possibly being TRBD1 (5 bases). V lost 0 bases and J 11 bases, leaving 14 bases between the germline ends. CDR3 length: 13 residues. The germline gives CDR1 SQVTM, CDR2 ANQGSEA. The CDR3: CSVEDDEVGAQHF. The CDR3 nucleotides are TGCAGCGTTGAAGATGATGAAGTGGGGGCCCAGCATTTT.

The chain uses TRBV20-1 and TRBJ2-7; 7 bases are a match to TRBD2. The CDR3 loop spans 15 amino acids. Per the germline V gene, CDR1 is DFQATT and CDR2 is SNEGSKA (reference sequence). With 1 base clipped from V and 0 bases from J, the junction kept 6 bases outside the gene matches. CDR3 residues: CSARGLAEPSYEQYF. The CDR3 DNA reads TGCAGTGCTAGAGGGCTAGCGGAGCCCTCCTACGAGCAGTACTTC.

The sample holds many counts of this clonotype. The chain couples TRBV7-6 to TRBJ2-7; D unresolved. The CDR3 has 15 amino acids. Between the trimmed V and J ends, which lost 5 bases and 0 bases, there was a span of 14 bases. CDR1 is SGHVS, CDR2 FNYEAQ, per germline. The CDR3 coding sequence is TGTGCCAGCAGCCCAGGAGCAGGCGACTCCTACGAGCAGTACTTC. This codes for CASSPGAGDSYEQYF.

V gene TRBV6-1 combines with J gene TRBJ2-5; D gene ambiguous. This CDR3 spans 13 amino acids. Germline V CDR1 and CDR2: MNHNS, SASEGT. V lost 4 bases and J lost 2, with 8 bases in between. The CDR3: CASSVAEQETQYF. CDR3 DNA sequence: TGTGCCAGCAGTGTTGCAGAGCAAGAGACCCAGTACTTC.

The chain links TRBV10-3 to TRBJ2-1, with 9 nucleotides matching TRBD2. Germline CDR1 is ENHRY and CDR2 is SYGVKD. This CDR3 has 16 amino acids. Unmatched junction bases numbered 15, after V lost 6 bases and J lost 9 bases. The CDR3 protein is CAIRATSGGGAGEQFF. DNA of the CDR3: TGTGCCATCAGGGCCACTTCGGGCGGGGGGGCTGGTGAGCAGTTCTTC.

This clonotype was detected a few times. The chain links TRBV6-1 to TRBJ2-7; D is ambiguous. Trimming shortened V by 5 bases and J by 4 bases, and 9 bases separated the two germline ends. This CDR3 has 12 residues. From germline, CDR1 is MNHNS and CDR2 SASEGT. The CDR3 nucleotides read TGTGCCAGCAGTTCGGGTCTGTACGAGCAGTACGTC. The encoded protein is CASSSGLYEQYV.

Ten or more counts support this clonotype. The chain recombines TRBV7-9 with TRBJ2-1, with 10 nucleotides matching TRBD2. Germline V gene lookup returns CDR1 SEHNR and CDR2 FQNEAQ (reference sequence). The trim removed 0 bases at V and 7 bases at J, leaving 3 bases unmatched. There are 15 residues in the CDR3. The CDR3 spells CASSLAPSGGNEQFF. The DNA of the CDR3 is TGTGCCAGCAGCTTAGCGCCTAGCGGGGGTAATGAGCAGTTCTTC. The variable domain in full, completed from reference TRBV7-9 and TRBJ2-1, reads DTGVSQNPRHKITKRGQNVTFRCDPISEHNRLYWYRQTLGQGPEFLTYFQNEAQLEKSRLLSDRFSAERPKGSFSTLEIQRTEQGDSAMYLCASSLAPSGGNEQFFGPGTRLTVL.

CDR3 nucleotide sequence: TGTGCCAGCAGCCAACGGAGAATTGGGAGACAGAACTATGGCTACACCTTC. It specifies CASSQRRIGRQNYGYTF. The chain joins TRBV4-2 to TRBJ1-2; D possibly corresponds to TRBD1 (5 bases). The CDR3 spans 17 residues. The ends were cut back, 2 bases at V and 2 bases at J, with 18 bases in the middle. Germline CDR1 is LGHNA and CDR2 is YNFKEQ.

This sequence joins TRBV4-3 and TRBJ1-5, with D tentatively TRBD1 (5 bases). The ends were cut back, 0 bases at V and 5 bases at J, with 11 bases in the middle. The CDR3 is 15 amino acids. From germline, CDR1 is LGHNA and CDR2 YSLEER. In nucleotides, the CDR3 is TGCGCCAGCAGCCAAGATTGGGACCCCGATCAGCCCCAGCATTTT. Translating it yields CASSQDWDPDQPQHF.

This clonotype appeared many times. V usage is TRBV7-2 and J usage is TRBJ2-7; D call uncertain. Germline V gene sequence: CDR1 SGHTA, CDR2 FQGNSA. The CDR3 spans 15 residues. V gave up 5 bases and J gave up 0 bases, with 14 bases separating them. DNA for the CDR3: TGTGCCAGCAGCCCCTACCAAAGGAGCTCCTACGAGCAGTACTTC. This translates into CASSPYQRSSYEQYF. The full variable domain, its missing parts supplied by reference TRBV7-2 and TRBJ2-7, is GAGVSQSPSNKVTEKGKDVELRCDPISGHTALYWYRQSLGQGLEFLIYFQGNSAPDKSGLPSDRFSAERTGGSVSTLTIQRTQQEDSAVYLCASSPYQRSSYEQYFGPGTRLTVT.

The rearrangement links TRBV7-6 to TRBJ2-2, with 9 bases lining up with TRBD1. J was trimmed by 6 bases and V by 5 bases; bases with no gene match: 4. The germline gives CDR1 SGHVS, CDR2 FNYEAQ. There are 14 residues in the CDR3. The CDR3 bases are TGTGCCAGCAGCGTTACAGGGGGCCCCGGGGAGCTGTTTTTT. It yields the protein CASSVTGGPGELFF.

The CDR3 DNA is TGTGCCATCAGACTAGCGATTAGGGGGTCGACAGATACGCAGTATTTT. Residues: CAIRLAIRGSTDTQYF. The chain couples TRBV10-3 to TRBJ2-3, with TRBD2 as a possible D gene (7 bases). Trimming shortened V by 6 bases and J by 3 bases, and 19 bases separated the two germline ends. CDR1 ENHRY and CDR2 SYGVKD come from the germline V gene. CDR3 length: 16 residues.

The rearrangement uses TRBV7-9 and TRBJ2-3; 7 bases map to TRBD1. This CDR3 has 16 residues. J lost 2 bases, V lost 5 bases, and 10 bases had no gene match. CDR1 and CDR2 (germline): SEHNR, FQNEAQ (reference sequence). The CDR3 loop reads CASSHDPGQNTDTQYF. DNA for the CDR3: TGTGCCAGCAGCCATGATCCGGGACAGAACACAGATACGCAGTATTTT.

This clonotype appeared a few times. This chain links TRBV7-9 with TRBJ2-7, with D perhaps given as TRBD1 or TRBD2 (6 bases each). The V end was cut by 1 base, the J end by 6 bases, with 31 bases between. Germline CDR1 reads SEHNR; CDR2 reads FQNEAQ (reference sequence). The CDR3 runs 20 residues. The CDR3 bases are TGTGCCAGCAGCTTAGGGAAGGGGAAGACAGGTCCCTGGGGGGCCGGCGAGCAGTACTTC. It specifies CASSLGKGKTGPWGAGEQYF.

CDR3 DNA: TGTGCCATCAGTGACCCGGGACAGTACCCTACGCGGGGCGAGCAGTACTTC. It specifies CAISDPGQYPTRGEQYF. The V and J genes are TRBV10-3 and TRBJ2-7; a weak D match, TRBD1 (7 bases). The CDR3 is 17 residues long. Germline-derived CDR1 and CDR2 are ENHRY and SYGVKD. Trimming shortened V by 3 bases and J by 6 bases, and 24 bases separated the two germline ends.

The CDR3 reads CASSQEPGLAYNEQFF. CDR3 bases: TGTGCCAGCAGCCAAGAACCCGGACTAGCATACAATGAGCAGTTCTTC. The chain is built from TRBV4-2 and TRBJ2-1, with 8 nucleotides matching TRBD2. The CDR3 has 16 amino acids. V dropped 0 bases and J dropped 4; count of bases not matched to a gene: 5. Looked up from germline, CDR1 is LGHNA and CDR2 is YNFKEQ.

This clonotype turned up a few times. The gene calls are TRBV12-3 or TRBV12-4 and TRBJ2-1, with 9 bases matching TRBD2. Germline trimming cut 4 bases from V and 7 bases from J; bases unmatched to any gene: 11. The CDR3 length is 16 residues. The CDR3 here is CASSSPRKRGANEQFF. CDR3 DNA: TGTGCCAGCAGTTCCCCAAGGAAGCGGGGGGCGAATGAGCAGTTCTTC.

About this clonotype: A much larger clonotype is one base distant, so this may be a read error. V is TRBV7-6 and J is TRBJ2-3; tentative D call: TRBD2 (6 bases). The CDR3 has 14 residues. CDR1 and CDR2 from the germline V gene are SGHVS and FNYEAQ. CDR3 amino acids: CASSLARTGDSQYF. The DNA for the CDR3 is TGTGCCAGCAGCTTAGCGAGGACGGGAGATTCGCAGTATTTT.

The chain recombines TRBV19 with TRBJ2-1; perhaps TRBD1 as D (6 bases). The CDR3 contains 13 residues. Trimming cost V 10 bases and J 4 bases, with 14 bases left between them. Germline V CDR1 and CDR2: LNHDA, SQIVND (reference sequence). CDR3 loop: CATGTSFYNEQFF. The CDR3 nucleotides read TGTGCCACCGGGACATCTTTTTACAATGAGCAGTTCTTC.

This clonotype has more than one count but fewer than ten. The chain uses TRBV27 and TRBJ1-2; D remains ambiguous. Germline V gives CDR1 MNHEY, CDR2 SMNVEV (reference sequence). V dropped 2 bases and J dropped 1 base, with 5 bases sitting between them. The CDR3 spans 13 residues. The CDR3 loop reads CASSLTINYGYTF. The CDR3 region has the DNA TGTGCCAGCAGTTTAACAATTAACTATGGCTACACCTTC.

V gene TRBV27 combines with J gene TRBJ1-2, with D perhaps TRBD1 (5 bases). V was trimmed by 6 bases and J by 4 bases, leaving 15 bases between them. CDR3 length: 14 residues. Germline loops: CDR1 MNHEY, CDR2 SMNVEV (reference sequence). This CDR3 is CASRPGGGPYGYTF. In DNA, the CDR3 is TGTGCCAGCAGGCCAGGTGGGGGACCCTATGGCTACACCTTC.

The V gene is TRBV11-2, the J gene TRBJ1-1; D not certain. This CDR3 comprises 14 residues. CDR1 SGHAT and CDR2 FQNNGV come from the germline V gene. V was clipped by 4 bases and J by 2 bases, with 11 bases between them. CDR3 residues: CASSSHAFNTEAFF. Written as DNA, the CDR3 is TGTGCCAGCAGCTCCCATGCCTTCAACACTGAAGCTTTCTTT.

V and J are TRBV24-1 and TRBJ1-5; D is undetermined. This CDR3 contains 15 residues. With 7 bases removed from V and 0 bases from J, the gap between germline ends came to 12 bases. Germline values: CDR1 KGHDR, CDR2 SFDVKD. This CDR3 reads CATSSLLYSNQPQHF. The CDR3 DNA reads as TGTGCCACCAGCTCTCTCCTTTATAGCAATCAGCCCCAGCATTTT.

The chain has TRBV20-1 and TRBJ2-1; 14 positions match TRBD2. CDR1 DFQATT and CDR2 SNEGSKA come from the germline V gene (reference sequence). There are 18 residues in the CDR3. Germline trimming cut 1 base from V and 0 bases from J; bases unmatched to any gene: 5. The DNA of the CDR3 is TGCAGTGCTAGAGGGACTAGCGGGGGGTCCAGCTCCTACAATGAGCAGTTCTTC. It translates to CSARGTSGGSSSYNEQFF.

The genes are TRBV25-1 and TRBJ2-4; D is unclear. The CDR3 totals 12 residues. The germline gives CDR1 MGHDK, CDR2 SYGVNS. Trimming shortened V by 2 bases and J by 9 bases, and 8 bases separated the two germline ends. CDR3 loop: CASSEGFGIQYF. CDR3 nucleotides: TGTGCCAGCAGTGAAGGCTTCGGCATTCAGTACTTC.

This clonotype came up a few times. This sequence joins TRBV29-1 and TRBJ1-5, with D possibly matching TRBD1 (5 bases). The CDR3 contains 12 residues. V was cut by 7 bases and J by 10 bases, with 17 bases left in between. CDR1 and CDR2 from the germline V gene are SQVTM and ANQGSEA. As DNA, the CDR3 is TGCAGCGCCCGGGACCCTCGGGGACCCCAGCATTTT. It specifies CSARDPRGPQHF.

Of note for this clonotype: At one end, the junction sequence differs from germline, possibly due to a read error. The rearrangement links TRBV6-1 to TRBJ2-7; D perhaps matches TRBD2 (5 bases). Germline V CDR1 and CDR2: MNHNS, SASEGT. There are 11 residues in the CDR3. The CDR3 here is CVSSYGGEQYF. The CDR3 coding sequence is TGTGTCAGCAGTTACGGCGGGGAGCAGTACTTC.

This chain links TRBV13 with TRBJ1-1; D is possibly TRBD1 (6 bases). The length of the CDR3 is 15 residues. Germline lookup yields CDR1 PRHDT and CDR2 FYEKMQ (reference sequence). Trimming shortened V by 3 bases and J by 4 bases, and 15 bases separated the two germline ends. The CDR3 reads CASSFQQGLGTEAFF. In DNA form, the CDR3 reads TGTGCCAGCAGCTTCCAACAGGGCCTGGGCACTGAAGCTTTCTTT.